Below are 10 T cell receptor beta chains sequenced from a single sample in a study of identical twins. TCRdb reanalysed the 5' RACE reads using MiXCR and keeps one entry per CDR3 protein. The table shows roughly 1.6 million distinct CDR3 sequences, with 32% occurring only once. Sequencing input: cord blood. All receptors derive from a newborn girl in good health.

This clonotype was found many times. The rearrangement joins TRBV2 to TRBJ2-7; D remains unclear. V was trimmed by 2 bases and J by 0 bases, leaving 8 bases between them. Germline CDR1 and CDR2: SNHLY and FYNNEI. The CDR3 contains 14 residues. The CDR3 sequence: CASSELANSYEQYF. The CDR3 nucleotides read TGTGCCAGCAGTGAACTGGCGAACTCCTACGAGCAGTACTTC.

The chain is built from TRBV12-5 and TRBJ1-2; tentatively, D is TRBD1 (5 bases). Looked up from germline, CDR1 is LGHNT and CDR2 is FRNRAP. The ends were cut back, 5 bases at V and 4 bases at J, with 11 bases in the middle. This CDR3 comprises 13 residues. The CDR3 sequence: CASGPAGRYGYTF. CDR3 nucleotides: TGTGCTAGTGGTCCCGCGGGGCGCTATGGCTACACCTTC.

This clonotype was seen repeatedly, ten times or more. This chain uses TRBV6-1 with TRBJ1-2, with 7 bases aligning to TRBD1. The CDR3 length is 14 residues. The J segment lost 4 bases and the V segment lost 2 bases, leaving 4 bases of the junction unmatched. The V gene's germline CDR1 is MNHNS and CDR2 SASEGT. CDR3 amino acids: CASSERRQGYGYTF. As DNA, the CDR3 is TGTGCCAGCAGTGAAAGGAGACAGGGCTATGGCTACACCTTC.

CDR3 coding DNA: TGCGCCAGCAGCCTCGGACAGGGGAACGGGGAGCTGTTTTTT. This gives the protein CASSLGQGNGELFF. This chain links TRBV5-1 with TRBJ2-2, with TRBD1 matching 9 bases. The CDR3 has 14 amino acids. CDR1 and CDR2 from the germline V gene are SGHRS and YFSETQ. J gave up 7 bases and V 4 bases, and 5 bases lay outside the gene matches.

In DNA, the CDR3 is TGTGCCAGCAGCGCGAGGACAGGGACTGGCTACACCTTC. Its translation: CASSARTGTGYTF. The gene calls are TRBV9 and TRBJ1-2; TRBD1 matches at 8 bases. This CDR3 comprises 13 residues. Germline values: CDR1 SGDLS, CDR2 YYNGEE. Trimming removed 3 bases from V and 7 bases from J; junction bases left unmatched: 5.

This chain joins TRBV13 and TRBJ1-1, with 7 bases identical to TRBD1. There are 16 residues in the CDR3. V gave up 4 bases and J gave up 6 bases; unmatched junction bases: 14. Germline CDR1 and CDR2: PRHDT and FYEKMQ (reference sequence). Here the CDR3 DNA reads TGTGCCAGCAGCTCGATCTCAGACAGGGATGACGCTGAAGCTTTCTTT. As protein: CASSSISDRDDAEAFF. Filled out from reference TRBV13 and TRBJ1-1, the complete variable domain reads AAGVIQSPRHLIKEKRETATLKCYPIPRHDTVYWYQQGPGQDPQFLISFYEKMQSDKGSIPDRFSAQQFSDYHSELNMSSLELGDSALYFCASSSISDRDDAEAFFGQGTRLTVV.

CDR3 DNA sequence: TGTGCCAGCAGCTACATCGTTGGACGGGCGACAGCCAAAAACATTCAGTACTTC. This codes for CASSYIVGRATAKNIQYF. The chain recombines TRBV28 with TRBJ2-4; D call uncertain. The CDR3 is 18 amino acids. Germline assignment: CDR1 MDHEN and CDR2 SYDVKM. V gave up 6 bases and J gave up 0 bases, with 21 bases separating them.

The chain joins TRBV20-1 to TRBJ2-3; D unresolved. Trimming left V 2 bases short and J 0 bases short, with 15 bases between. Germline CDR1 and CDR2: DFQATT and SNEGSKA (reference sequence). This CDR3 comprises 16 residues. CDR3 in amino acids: CSARSVLRTSTDTQYF. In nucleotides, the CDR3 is TGCAGTGCTAGATCCGTCCTACGTACTAGCACAGATACGCAGTATTTT.

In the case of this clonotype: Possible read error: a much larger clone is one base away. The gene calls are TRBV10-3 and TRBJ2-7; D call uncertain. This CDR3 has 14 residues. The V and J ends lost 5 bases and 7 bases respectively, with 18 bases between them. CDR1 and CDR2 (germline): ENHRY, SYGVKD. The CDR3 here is CAISSSTTHNEQYF. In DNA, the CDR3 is TGTGCCATCAGTTCCTCGACCACCCACAATGAGCAGTACTTC.

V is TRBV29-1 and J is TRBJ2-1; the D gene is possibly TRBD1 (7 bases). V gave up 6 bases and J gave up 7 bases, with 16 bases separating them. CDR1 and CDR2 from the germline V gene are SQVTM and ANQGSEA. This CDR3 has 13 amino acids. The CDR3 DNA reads TGCAGCGTCCGAGGGGCAGGGGGGAATGAGCAGTTCTTC. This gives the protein CSVRGAGGNEQFF.